This TCR beta chain came from a study of regulatory T cells in long-lasting Graves disease. Time point: newly diagnosed GD, antithyroid drugs for less than 3 months. Generation of the TCR library employed RNA extracted from PBMCs. V shed 2 bases, J shed 10 bases, and the junction held 11 bases outside the gene matches. The germline V gene has CDR1 DFQATT and CDR2 SNEGSKA (reference sequence). The CDR3 is 14 amino acids. To make TCR beta libraries, researchers used iRepertoire HTBI primers and Arm-PCR of CDR3 regions. TCRdb passed the multiplex PCR reads through MiXCR, listing each CDR3 protein once. Seen here are about 540,000 distinct CDR3 sequences, 13% observed once, and the top ten hold roughly 10%. This clonotype was detected ten times or more. Its antigen remains unidentified. Whole-study findings and limits: Researchers reported studying only peripheral blood, not thyroid tissue.

The sample was also linked to a second study, of T cells in Graves' hyperthyroidism and ophthalmopathy. As that report states: No progression to ophthalmopathy during 18 months of follow-up defined stable disease.

The chain has TRBV20-1 and TRBJ1-2; 9 positions agree with TRBD1. The sample in question was peripheral blood mononuclear cells (PBMCs), obtained at new diagnosis, from a patient treated with antithyroid drugs. This receptor was taken from a man younger than 40 with Graves disease. The CDR3 coding sequence is TGCAGTGCTAGACCCTCCGGGACAGGGAGTGTCTACACCTTC. Residues: CSARPSGTGSVYTF.